This T cell receptor beta chain was identified in a study of blood T cells in healthy people across ages. Study-level findings and limits: The study regarded diversity estimates from one million T cells as underestimates.

On this clonotype: Its target is unknown.

This CDR3 region has 16 residues. Germline trimming cut 3 bases from V and 8 bases from J; bases unmatched to any gene: 13. From germline, CDR1 is SGHTA and CDR2 FQGTGA. Combining a sample-barcoded 5' primer with a J-beta primer mix, a second PCR ran for roughly 6 to 12 cycles. Each CDR3 protein is one row after TCRdb ran MiXCR on the 5' RACE reads. This table has approximately 2,000,000 distinct CDR3 sequences, roughly two fifths appearing once. The TCR comes from a human donor in good health. The rearrangement joins TRBV7-3 to TRBJ2-1; 7 bases fit TRBD2. What was sequenced was blood. The CDR3 here is CASSLKPGLLVDEQFF. The CDR3 DNA is TGTGCCAGCAGCTTGAAACCGGGACTATTGGTTGATGAGCAGTTCTTC.